The 3 T cell receptor beta chains below come from one sample, sequenced in a study of siplizumab effects on memory and regulatory T cells. Clones were read by immunoSEQ multiplex PCR, and TCRdb kept only the in-frame ones, dropping some. The repertoire holds about 110,000 clones, with 90% to 95% as singletons. What was sequenced was CD4+ T cells sorted from blood. The source is a human donor in good health.

The chain combines TRBV5-4 with TRBJ2-5, with D perhaps TRBD1 (5 bases). CDR3 length equals 14 residues. CDR1 is SGHNT and CDR2 is YYREEE in the germline V gene (reference sequence). V lost 0 bases and J lost 0, with 6 bases in between. The CDR3 DNA is TGTGCCAGCAGCTTGGGGACACACCAAGAGACCCAGTACTTC. Amino acids: CASSLGTHQETQYF.

Only one count was recorded for this clone. V and J are TRBV10-3 and TRBJ1-1; 7 positions match TRBD1. The CDR3 runs 14 residues. CDR1 is ENHRY, CDR2 SYGVKD, per germline. The junction had 5 bases not matched to a gene; V was cut back by 5 bases and J by 2 bases. The CDR3 loop reads CAISNRDSNTEAFF. DNA for the CDR3: TGTGCCATCAGTAACCGGGACAGTAACACTGAAGCTTTCTTT.

This chain joins TRBV18 and TRBJ2-3; D is unresolved. Trimming took off 5 bases at V and 0 bases at J, with 12 bases between the two ends. The CDR3 extends over 15 amino acids. Germline assignment: CDR1 KGHSH and CDR2 LQKENI. This chain's CDR3 is CASSSIPTSTDTQYF. CDR3 bases: TGTGCCAGCTCATCGATACCCACTAGCACAGATACGCAGTATTTT.